This T cell receptor (beta chain) was identified during a study of blood T cell repertoires in COVID-19 (dated by TCRdb to about 2020). Background on the whole study: Collaborator samples came from the United States, Italy and Spain and covered acute and convalescent phases of COVID-19. Where available, HLA class I and class II types were obtained from metadata supplied by the sample provider rather than from assay-based typing. Samples came from the ongoing ImmuneRACE study (first 160 participants) plus 1,254 subjects from 6 global collaborators. A freely available public database, intended as a resource for researchers studying the immune response to SARS-CoV-2, is where the repertoires were released. Nearly every sample came with metadata listing a de-identified subject ID, COVID-19 status, age in years and sex. The prospective study material was composed of cDNA or gDNA derived from T cells, B-cell-depleted T cells, or PBMCs. The dataset comprised deeply sampled blood TCRbeta repertoires from subjects exposed to, actively infected with, or recovered from COVID-19. General study outcomes and caveats: How much clinical and demographic metadata was included differed by source and by participant, and the metadata was provided uncurated.

With regard to this clone: Its recognized antigen is unknown. Base qualities are not recorded, but no much larger clone differs from it by a single base.

TCRbeta CDR3 regions were amplified from genomic DNA by means of the immunoSEQ Assay, a bias-controlled multiplex PCR. Processing in the source paper ran as follows. Nucleated cell counts per sample were estimated from amplification of reference gene primers within the assay. Sequence reads were collapsed and filtered to measure the absolute abundance of every unique TCRbeta CDR3 rearrangement. Productive Simpson clonality was computed per sample as the square root of Simpson's diversity index over productive rearrangements. TCRdb retrieved this table from immuneACCESS and kept in-frame rearrangements only. Not all clones are present; in checked studies, unresolved V genes account for under half, and no reason is known for the remainder. D and trimming were read from the DNA, whereas the V and J calls and clone size are those reported in that table. The sample table shows roughly 280,000 clones, and around 89% are seen once. Around 3% of the sample lies in the top ten.

The CDR1 and CDR2 encoded by the germline V gene are KGHDR and SFDVKD. The CDR3 goes from the cysteine to the phenylalanine over 16 residues. The read is trimmed to its CDR3 DNA, 48 bases read in frame from base 1. The junction shows trimming of 2 bases on V and 7 bases on J, and the gene matches do not reach 8 bases of it. In the prospective study, participants were about 18 to 95 years old, resided in about two dozen geographic areas of the United States, and were enrolled through a virtual design. In the prospective study, cohorts were assigned on the basis of participant-reported clinical history obtained from a screening survey and a study questionnaire. Recovered participants in ImmuneRACE Cohort 3 were defined as having two consecutive negative NP/OP PCR tests, clearance from a healthcare professional, or resolution of symptoms. In the prospective study, mobile phlebotomists collected whole blood, serum and a nasopharyngeal or oropharyngeal swab from each participant. Prospective study participants could optionally give additional blood draws and questionnaires over a roughly two-month period. Before DNA extraction, prospective study blood samples were shipped either frozen or at room temperature.

Recombination joined TRBV24-1 with TRBJ1-2; 11 nucleotides in the junction match TRBD1. The sequenced sample was PBMCs or T cells enriched from blood (not recorded which). This sequence was found in a woman aged 45-65 years who had recovered from COVID-19. The nucleotide sequence reads as follows: TGTGCCACCAGTGATTACCGGGACAGGGGGGAACTTGGCTACACCTTC. This sequence encodes CATSDYRDRGELGYTF.